A single sample gave rise to the 6 T cell receptor beta chains below, sequenced in a study of monozygotic twins with inflammatory bowel disease. TCRdb re-called the 5' RACE reads and shows each CDR3 protein once, DNA omitted. Listed are more than 300,000 distinct CDR3 sequences; 2.5% to 3% falls within the top ten. The source material was blood. These receptors were obtained from a human donor with ulcerative colitis or Crohn's disease, or a healthy co-twin of an affected twin (not recorded which).

The rearrangement links TRBV4-1 to TRBJ1-1; TCRdb's assignment of TRBD1 cannot be checked, as there is no DNA. The CDR3 consists of 16 residues. Germline V lookup: CDR1 MGHRA, CDR2 YSYEKL. This CDR3 reads CASSPKRQGGSPLAFF.

This CDR3 reads CASSFRRGFRDIQETQYF. The rearrangement joins TRBV11-1 to TRBJ2-5; TCRdb's D gene call, TRBD1, goes unchecked for lack of DNA. In germline, CDR1 is SGHAT, CDR2 FQDESV (reference sequence). CDR3 length: 18 residues.

This chain connects TRBV7-2 to TRBJ2-6; the TRBD2 assignment by TCRdb is unverifiable without DNA. Germline assignment: CDR1 SGHTA and CDR2 FQGNSA. The CDR3 runs to 16 residues. The CDR3 here is CASSLGPSGGANVLTF. The full variable domain, its missing parts supplied by reference TRBV7-2 and TRBJ2-6, is GAGVSQSPSNKVTEKGKDVELRCDPISGHTALYWYRQSLGQGLEFLIYFQGNSAPDKSGLPSDRFSAERTGGSVSTLTIQRTQQEDSAVYLCASSLGPSGGANVLTFGAGSRLTVL.

This chain connects TRBV12-3 or TRBV12-4 to TRBJ1-2; absent DNA, TCRdb's TRBD1 call cannot be checked. The CDR3 is 13 amino acids. The CDR3 sequence: CASSTRQGYGYTF.

This chain connects TRBV24-1 to TRBJ2-1; TCRdb lists TRBD1, though no DNA is available to test this call. CDR1 and CDR2 from the germline V gene are KGHDR and SFDVKD. There are 11 residues in the CDR3. The CDR3 reads CATGKGNEQFF.

The chain joins TRBV5-1 to TRBJ1-4; the TCRdb call, TRBD1, lacks DNA for checking. The length of the CDR3 is 16 residues. Germline CDR1 and CDR2: SGHRS and YFSETQ. CDR3 sequence reads: CASSLDSGSGKEKLFF.